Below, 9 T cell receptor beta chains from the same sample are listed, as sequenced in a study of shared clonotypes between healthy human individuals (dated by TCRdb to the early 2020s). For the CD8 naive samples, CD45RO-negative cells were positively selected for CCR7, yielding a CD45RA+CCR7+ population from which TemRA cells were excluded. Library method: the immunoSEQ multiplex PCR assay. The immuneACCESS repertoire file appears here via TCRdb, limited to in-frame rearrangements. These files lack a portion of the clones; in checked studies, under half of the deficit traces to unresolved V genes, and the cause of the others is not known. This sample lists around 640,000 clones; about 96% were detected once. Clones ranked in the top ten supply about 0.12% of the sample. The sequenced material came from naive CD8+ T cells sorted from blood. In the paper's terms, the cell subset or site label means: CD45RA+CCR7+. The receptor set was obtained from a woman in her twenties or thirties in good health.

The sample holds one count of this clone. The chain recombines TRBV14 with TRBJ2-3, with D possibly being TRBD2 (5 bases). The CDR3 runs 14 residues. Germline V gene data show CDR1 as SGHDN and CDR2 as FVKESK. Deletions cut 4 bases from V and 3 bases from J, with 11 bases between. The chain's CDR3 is CASSLGMGTDTQYF. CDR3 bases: TGTGCCAGCAGCCTCGGGATGGGGACAGATACGCAGTATTTT.

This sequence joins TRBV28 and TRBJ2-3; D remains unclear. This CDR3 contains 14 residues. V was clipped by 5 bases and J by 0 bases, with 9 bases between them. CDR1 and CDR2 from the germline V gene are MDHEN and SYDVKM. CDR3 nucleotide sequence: TGTGCCAGCAGTCCGGAAATAAGCACAGATACGCAGTATTTT. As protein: CASSPEISTDTQYF.

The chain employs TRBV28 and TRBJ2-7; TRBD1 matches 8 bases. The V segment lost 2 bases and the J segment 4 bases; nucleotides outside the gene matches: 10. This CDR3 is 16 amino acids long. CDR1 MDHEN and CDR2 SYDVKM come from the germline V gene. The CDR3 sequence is CASSLISRQGPYEQYF. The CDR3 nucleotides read TGTGCCAGCAGTTTAATATCGAGACAGGGGCCTTACGAGCAGTACTTC. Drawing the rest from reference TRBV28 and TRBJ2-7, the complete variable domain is DVKVTQSSRYLVKRTGEKVFLECVQDMDHENMFWYRQDPGLGLRLIYFSYDVKMKEKGDIPEGYSVSREKKERFSLILESASTNQTSMYLCASSLISRQGPYEQYFGPGTRLTVT.

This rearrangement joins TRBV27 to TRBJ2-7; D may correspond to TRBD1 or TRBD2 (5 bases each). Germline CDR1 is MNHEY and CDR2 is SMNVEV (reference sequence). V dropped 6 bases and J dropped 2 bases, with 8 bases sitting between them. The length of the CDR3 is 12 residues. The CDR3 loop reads CASRGTTYEQYF. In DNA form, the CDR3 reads TGTGCCAGCAGGGGGACGACCTACGAGCAGTACTTC.

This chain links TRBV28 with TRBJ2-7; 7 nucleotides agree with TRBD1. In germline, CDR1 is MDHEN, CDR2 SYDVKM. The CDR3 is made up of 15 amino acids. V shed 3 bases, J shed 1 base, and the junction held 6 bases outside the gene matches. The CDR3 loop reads CASSFPTGRSYEQYF. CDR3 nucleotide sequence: TGTGCCAGCAGTTTCCCGACAGGGCGGTCCTACGAGCAGTACTTC.

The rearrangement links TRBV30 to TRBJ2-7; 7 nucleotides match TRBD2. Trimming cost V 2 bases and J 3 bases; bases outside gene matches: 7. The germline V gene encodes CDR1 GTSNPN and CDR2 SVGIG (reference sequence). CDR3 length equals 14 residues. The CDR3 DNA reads TGTGCCTGGAGTTTTCGCGGGGGACTCTACGAGCAGTACTTC. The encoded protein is CAWSFRGGLYEQYF.

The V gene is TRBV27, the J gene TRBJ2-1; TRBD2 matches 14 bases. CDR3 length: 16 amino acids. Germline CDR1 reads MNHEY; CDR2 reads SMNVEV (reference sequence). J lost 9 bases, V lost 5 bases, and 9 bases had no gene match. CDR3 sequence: CASSPGLAGGRGEQFF. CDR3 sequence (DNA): TGTGCCAGCAGTCCAGGACTAGCGGGAGGTAGGGGTGAGCAGTTCTTC.

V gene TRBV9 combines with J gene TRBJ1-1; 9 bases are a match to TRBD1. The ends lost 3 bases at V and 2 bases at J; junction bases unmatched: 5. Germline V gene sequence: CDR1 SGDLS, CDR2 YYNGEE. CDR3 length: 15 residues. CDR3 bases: TGTGCCAGCAGCGCTAACAGGGGGCGAAACACTGAAGCTTTCTTT. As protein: CASSANRGRNTEAFF.

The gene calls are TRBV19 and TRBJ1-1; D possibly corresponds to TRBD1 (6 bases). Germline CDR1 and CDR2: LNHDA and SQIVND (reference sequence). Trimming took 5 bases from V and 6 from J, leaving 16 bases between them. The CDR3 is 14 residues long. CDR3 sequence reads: CASSPNRVGAEAFF. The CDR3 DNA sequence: TGTGCCAGTAGTCCGAACAGGGTTGGGGCTGAAGCTTTCTTT.